This T cell receptor (beta chain) was sequenced for a study of T cells expressing NK-cell markers. Study outcomes and limitations: NKG2C+ dominant clonotypes from a handful of donors made up roughly 1.0-7.5% of CD8+ T cells.

From germline, CDR1 is DFQATT and CDR2 SNEGSKA (reference sequence). The CDR3 loop spans 16 amino acids. Notes on this clonotype: Its matching antigen is unknown.

TCRdb re-called the 5' RACE reads and catalogs CDR3 proteins one per entry, DNA excluded. Listed are 440,000 or so distinct CDR3 sequences; less than 7.5% falls within the top ten. Sequences were obtained from blood T cells: a sorted CD56 or NKG2C T cell subset, CD4+ or CD8+ T cells, or bulk PBMC T cells (not recorded which). The source is a woman aged 18 to 75 in good health. The chain carries TRBV20-1 and TRBJ2-1; with no DNA, the TCRdb D assignment of TRBD1 cannot be verified. The CDR3 sequence: CSARDLGQQYYNEQFF.